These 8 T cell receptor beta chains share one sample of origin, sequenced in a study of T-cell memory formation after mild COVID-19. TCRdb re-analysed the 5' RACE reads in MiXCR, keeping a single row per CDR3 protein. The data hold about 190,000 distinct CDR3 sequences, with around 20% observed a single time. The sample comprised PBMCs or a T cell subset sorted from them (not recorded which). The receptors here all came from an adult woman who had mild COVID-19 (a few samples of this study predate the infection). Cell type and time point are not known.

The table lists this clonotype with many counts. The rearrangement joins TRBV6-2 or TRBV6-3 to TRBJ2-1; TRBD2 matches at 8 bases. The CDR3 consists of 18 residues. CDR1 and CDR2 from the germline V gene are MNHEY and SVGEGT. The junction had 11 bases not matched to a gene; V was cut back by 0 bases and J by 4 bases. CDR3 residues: CASSYSPPTSGIYNEQFF. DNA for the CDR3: TGTGCCAGCAGTTACTCCCCCCCTACTAGCGGTATATACAATGAGCAGTTCTTC.

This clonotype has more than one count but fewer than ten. The CDR3 loop reads CSAVLGTAEGYGYTF. In DNA form, the CDR3 reads TGCAGTGCTGTCCTCGGGACAGCAGAGGGCTATGGCTACACCTTC. The rearrangement joins TRBV20-1 to TRBJ1-2, with 7 nucleotides matching TRBD1. The V segment lost 5 bases and the J segment 4 bases; nucleotides outside the gene matches: 13. This CDR3 contains 15 residues. The V gene's germline CDR1 is DFQATT and CDR2 SNEGSKA (reference sequence).

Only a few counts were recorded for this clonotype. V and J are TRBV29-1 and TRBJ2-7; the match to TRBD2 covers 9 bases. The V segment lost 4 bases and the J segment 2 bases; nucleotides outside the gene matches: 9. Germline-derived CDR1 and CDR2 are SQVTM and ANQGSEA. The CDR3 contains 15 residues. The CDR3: CSVVSWLAGTYEQYF. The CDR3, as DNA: TGCAGCGTTGTCTCGTGGCTAGCGGGGACCTACGAGCAGTACTTC.

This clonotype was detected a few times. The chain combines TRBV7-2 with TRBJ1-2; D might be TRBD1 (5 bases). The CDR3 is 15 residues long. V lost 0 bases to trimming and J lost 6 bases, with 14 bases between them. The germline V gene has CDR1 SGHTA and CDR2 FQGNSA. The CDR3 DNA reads TGTGCCAGCAGCTTAGCGTTCGGGGGGGTGGATGGCTACACCTTC. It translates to CASSLAFGGVDGYTF.

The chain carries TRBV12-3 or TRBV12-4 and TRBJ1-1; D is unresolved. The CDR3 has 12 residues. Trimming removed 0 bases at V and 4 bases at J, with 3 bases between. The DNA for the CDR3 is TGTGCCAGCAGTTTAGCGAGCACTGAAGCTTTCTTT. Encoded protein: CASSLASTEAFF.

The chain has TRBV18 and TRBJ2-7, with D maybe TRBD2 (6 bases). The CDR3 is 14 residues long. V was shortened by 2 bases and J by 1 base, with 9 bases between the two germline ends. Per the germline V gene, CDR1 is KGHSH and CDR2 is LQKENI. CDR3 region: CASSPGGRSYEQYF. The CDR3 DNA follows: TGTGCCAGCTCACCAGGAGGGAGGTCCTACGAGCAGTACTTC.

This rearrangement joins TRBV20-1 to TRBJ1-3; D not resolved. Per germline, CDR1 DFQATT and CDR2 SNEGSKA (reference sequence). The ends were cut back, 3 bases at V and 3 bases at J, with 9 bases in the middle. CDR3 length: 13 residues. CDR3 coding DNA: TGCAGTGCTAGCCCCCAGCTTGGAAACACCATATATTTT. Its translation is CSASPQLGNTIYF.

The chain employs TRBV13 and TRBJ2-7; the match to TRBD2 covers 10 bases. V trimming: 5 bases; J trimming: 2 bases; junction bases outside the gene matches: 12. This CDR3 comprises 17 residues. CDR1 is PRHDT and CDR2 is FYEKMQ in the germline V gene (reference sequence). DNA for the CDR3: TGTGCCAGCAGCCCCCGACCCTGGACTAGCGGCACCTACGAGCAGTACTTC. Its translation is CASSPRPWTSGTYEQYF.